Here is one TCR beta chain with its context. What it recognizes is unknown. These data are taken from a study of T cell responses to AZD1222 COVID-19 vaccine. General study points: Donors in the cohort were predominantly white British and more often female, and clonal diversity was possibly underestimated. Seropositive AZD1222 recipients at baseline numbered only five or six. In the spike-specific TCR repertoire, nearly half reportedly target unmutated variant regions. Vaccine-associated CD4 TCRs ranged over spike, dominating at 160-218 and 743-854.

Assay: immunoSEQ multiplex PCR; the TCRdb copy retains only in-frame clones and omits some. The sample holds roughly 130,000 clones; just over 85% are singletons and the top ten take approximately 19%. The CDR3 has 13 residues. The germline gives CDR1 SGHKS, CDR2 YYEKEE (reference sequence). Between the trimmed V and J ends, which lost 0 bases and 6 bases, there was a span of 7 bases. V usage is TRBV5-5 and J usage is TRBJ2-1; no clear D gene. The clonotype comes from an adult in good health. The sample here was peripheral blood, taken on day 0 of MenACWY control vaccination. The CDR3 loop is CASSLALINEQFF. The CDR3 nucleotides are TGTGCCAGCAGCTTGGCTCTTATCAATGAGCAGTTCTTC.